This T cell receptor (beta chain) is from a study of cytomegalovirus exposure and HLA in healthy donors. V lost 3 bases to trimming and J lost 3 bases; unmatched junction nucleotides: 7. Germline-derived CDR1 and CDR2 are LNHDA and SQIVND (reference sequence). The CDR3 is made up of 15 amino acids. PCR primers comprised 60 Vbeta and 13 Jbeta primers. As handled by the study authors: Among the unique TCR beta chains that a later analysis counted, 80 million to 100 million in all, roughly 11 million were shared. Libraries were prepared by immunoSEQ multiplex PCR; TCRdb keeps only in-frame clonotypes and omits some of them. V and J calls and clone size follow that table, whereas D and trimming were derived from the DNA. The sample has about 140,000 clones; roughly 90% are singletons.

The TCR sequence derives from a middle-aged woman in good health and CMV-seronegative. The chain uses TRBV19 and TRBJ1-1; the match to TRBD1 covers 7 bases. The sequencing input was PBMCs. Here the CDR3 DNA reads TGTGCCAGTAGTATCGGAGGGGGCAGGTACACTGAAGCTTTCTTT. It specifies CASSIGGGRYTEAFF. Full variable domain (rest looked up from reference TRBV19 and TRBJ1-1): DGGITQSPKYLFRKEGQNVTLSCEQNLNHDAMYWYRQDPGQGLRLIYYSQIVNDFQKGDIAEGYSVSREKKESFPLTVTSAQKNPTAFYLCASSIGGGRYTEAFFGQGTRLTVV.